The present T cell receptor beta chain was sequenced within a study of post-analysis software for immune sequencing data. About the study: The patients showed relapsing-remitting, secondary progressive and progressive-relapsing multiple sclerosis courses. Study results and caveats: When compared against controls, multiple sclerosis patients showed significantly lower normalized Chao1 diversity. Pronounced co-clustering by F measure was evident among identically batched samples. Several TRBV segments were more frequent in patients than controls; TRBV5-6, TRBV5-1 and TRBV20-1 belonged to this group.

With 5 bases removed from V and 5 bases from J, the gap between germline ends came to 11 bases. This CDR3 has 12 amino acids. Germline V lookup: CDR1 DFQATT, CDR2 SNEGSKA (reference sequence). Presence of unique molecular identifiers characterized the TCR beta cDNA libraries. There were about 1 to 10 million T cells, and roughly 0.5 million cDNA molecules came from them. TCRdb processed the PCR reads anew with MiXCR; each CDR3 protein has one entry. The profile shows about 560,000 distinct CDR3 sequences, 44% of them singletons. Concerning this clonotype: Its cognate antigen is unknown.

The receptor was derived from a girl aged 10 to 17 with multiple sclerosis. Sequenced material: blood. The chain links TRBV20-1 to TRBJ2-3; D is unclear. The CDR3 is CSASDQIDTQYF. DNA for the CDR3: TGCAGTGCTTCCGACCAAATAGATACGCAGTATTTT.